The present entry profiles one T cell receptor (beta chain) with its context. This clone has only one observation. The antigen this receptor binds is unknown. No base quality information exists; no much larger clone differs at one position. The study profiled bulk TCR beta-chain repertoires in matched peripheral blood, tumor and adjacent normal breast tissue taken from approximately 16 patients with early-stage breast cancer. Before surgery, whole blood (about 5-10 mL) was collected into EDTA tubes and processed within 2 hours. Peripheral blood mononuclear cells were isolated by Ficoll-Paque centrifugation in SepMate-50 tubes. For storage in liquid nitrogen, PBMCs were cryopreserved as aliquots of roughly 2 to 4.5 million cells in around 90% FBS with roughly 10% DMSO. Genomic DNA was extracted with the Qiagen AllPrep DNA/RNA Mini kit. This sample is drawn from a study of early stage breast cancer tumors (dated by TCRdb to 2017 to 2019). Study-wide context: Of the approximately 15 invasive breast tumors, about a dozen were found to be estrogen receptor-positive, progesterone receptor-positive and HER2-negative. About 70% of the 12 ER+/PR+/HER2- tumors were invasive ductal carcinomas, while the other four were invasive lobular carcinomas. A read coverage of roughly 10-fold per sample was achieved on average. Across all samples, about 2.9 million templates representing roughly 1 million unique clonotypes were detected. Findings and caveats that apply to the study as a whole: Chain pairing and functional markers such as CD4, CD8 and FOXP3 were missed by bulk genomic DNA sequencing of unsorted cells. Enriched TCRB sequences shared across patients were found to be mostly commonly generated sequences that were unlikely to play an important role in the tumor microenvironment. Compared with adjacent normal breast tissue, tumors had around 2.5-fold higher T cell density and higher clonality. Because the cohort was small, a breakdown by tumor subtype could not be done. Repertoires from blood and normal breast were more alike than repertoires from blood and tumor, and in 14 of 16 patients, comparing each tissue with blood separated tumor from normal.

Measured from the cysteine to the phenylalanine, the CDR3 is 15 residues long. Solely the CDR3 DNA is kept, with 45 bases framed from the first base. The germline V gene provides CDR1 SGHRS and CDR2 YFSETQ. V lost 1 base and J lost 2 bases, and the count of bases not matched to a germline gene is 4. Each sample was amplified as two independent genomic DNA replicates: approximately 450 ng for blood and roughly 1.4 ug for tumor or normal breast. TCRB sequencing of genomic DNA was carried out with the ImmunoSeq Intro kit according to the manufacturer's instructions. For absolute quantification, the roughly 33-cycle multiplex PCR included proprietary primers along with spike-in control sequences. Single-end 150-bp reads were used to sequence an 87-bp fragment covering the CDR3 and the flanking V and J genes. Seven samples, each with two replicates, were multiplexed per lane of an Illumina MiSeq using version 3.0 chemistry. The authors' pipeline ran thus. Raw data were processed with the vendor's proprietary pipeline, and both replicates were merged into a single result per sample. A clonotype was defined as productive rearrangements that share the same V-gene family, CDR3 amino acid sequence and J-gene segment. Clonality was computed as 1 minus the normalized Shannon entropy (Pielou evenness) of TCRB abundances. To estimate T cell density, the total number of templates was divided by the input cell count, which was inferred from how much DNA went in. Recon, run with its default parameters, was used to estimate overall repertoire diversity and clonality. A clonotype counted as tumor-enriched if its abundance in tumor exceeded 0.1% and was at least 32-fold higher than its abundance in normal breast. Sourced from immuneACCESS, this table was stored by TCRdb with only in-frame sequences that have V and J called. A share of the clones is absent; for the studies checked, an unresolved V gene accounts for under half, and the remainder has no known explanation. The DNA gave D and trimming, while V, J and clone size come from that table. This sample is represented by more than 60,000 clones; roughly 80% of them were singletons. The top ten clones comprise 3.5% of the sample.

The chain is assembled from TRBV5-1 and TRBJ2-3; a stretch of 7 junction bases matches TRBD2. This receptor was obtained from a person between 55 and 69 years old with breast cancer. The specimen sequenced was blood. The CDR3 region has the sequence CASSLLAGYTDTQYF. At the DNA level, the sequence is TGCGCCAGCAGCTTGTTAGCGGGCTACACAGATACGCAGTATTTT. The full variable domain, with segments outside the CDR3 supplied by the reference TRBV5-1 and TRBJ2-3 proteins, appears as KAGVTQTPRYLIKTRGQQVTLSCSPISGHRSVSWYQQTPGQGLQFLFEYFSETQRNKGNFPGRFSGRQFSNSRSEMNVSTLELGDSALYLCASSLLAGYTDTQYFGPGTRLTVL.